The present entry profiles one TCR beta chain with its context. The antigen is not known. Trimming took off 0 bases at V and 1 base at J, with 10 bases between the two ends. The V gene's germline CDR1 is LGHNA and CDR2 YNFKEQ. The CDR3 has 16 amino acids. This sample is drawn from a study of graft-versus-host responses after intestinal transplantation. Whole-study context: The recipients all started with anti-thymocyte globulin induction and then took tacrolimus and steroids for around 3 years.

Findings and caveats of the study: Early declines in HvG clones that occurred post-transplant were associated with peak circulating GvH clone levels. Recipient marrow harbored GvH clones, some of which surfaced first in ileum or blood.

Sequenced by immunoSEQ multiplex PCR; TCRdb stores in-frame clones only, minus some. The table has 96,000 or so clones, roughly nine tenths seen once. The sample here was unstimulated CD4+ T cells sorted from spleen or lymph node cells, taken before intestinal transplant. V and J are TRBV4-2 and TRBJ2-1, with D maybe TRBD1 (6 bases). The receptor's source is a human donor who received an intestinal transplant. This CDR3 reads CASSQDVRGSYNEQFF. The CDR3 bases are TGTGCCAGCAGCCAAGATGTGAGGGGGTCCTACAATGAGCAGTTCTTC.